The 4 T cell receptor beta chains given below trace back to one sample, sequenced in a study of T cells in women clearing cervical HPV infection. Profiling relied on immunoSEQ multiplex PCR, and the TCRdb table lists in-frame clones only, not all of them. The sample table sets out roughly 20,000 clones. Sequences were obtained from blood buffy coat. These receptors came from a woman between 18 and 69 years old with a cervical HPV16 infection that either progressed to CIN3+ or cleared (not recorded which).

About this clone itself: The read ends 3 residues before the CDR3 terminus; that terminus is restored from the germline J gene. The chain is built from TRBV30 and TRBJ1-2, with unresolved D. This CDR3 has 11 amino acids. Looked up from germline, CDR1 is GTSNPN and CDR2 is SVGIG (reference sequence). The CDR3 sequence is CAWSDTDTYTF. Incomplete CDR3 DNA: TGTGCCTGGAGTGACACAGATACC.

About this clone: With the read ending 3 residues before the CDR3 end, the germline J gene is used to fill in that end. This chain uses TRBV7-2 with TRBJ2-1; possibly TRBD2 for D (5 bases). Germline V lookup: CDR1 SGHTA, CDR2 FQGNSA. The ends were cut back, 5 bases at V and 6 bases at J, with 14 bases in the middle. The CDR3 has 14 amino acids. The DNA read from the CDR3 is TGTGCCAGCAGCACAACTCCTAGCCTCAATGAG. Translation gives CASSTTPSLNE. The entire CDR3 protein is CASSTTPSLNEQFF.

Incomplete CDR3 DNA: TGCAGTGCTACCGGCACAGATACG. Encoded protein: CSATGTDT. The whole CDR3 protein reads CSATGTDTQYF. V and J are TRBV20-1 and TRBJ2-3; D unresolved. The CDR3 goes on 3 residues after the read ends, and that part is filled in from the germline J gene. V was clipped by 4 bases and J by 1 base, with 3 bases between them. The CDR3 is made up of 11 amino acids. The germline CDR1 and CDR2 sequences are DFQATT and SNEGSKA (reference sequence).

Comment on this clone: Sequencing ends 3 residues short of the CDR3 end; the germline J gene provides the rest. The chain has TRBV7-9 and TRBJ1-1; tentatively, D is TRBD1 (5 bases). Germline V lookup: CDR1 SEHNR, CDR2 FQNEAQ (reference sequence). The CDR3 loop spans 14 amino acids. CDR3 bases read: TGTGCCAGCAGCTTAGACTCTCGGACACCAGGG. It codes for CASSLDSRTPG. The whole CDR3 protein is CASSLDSRTPGAFF.